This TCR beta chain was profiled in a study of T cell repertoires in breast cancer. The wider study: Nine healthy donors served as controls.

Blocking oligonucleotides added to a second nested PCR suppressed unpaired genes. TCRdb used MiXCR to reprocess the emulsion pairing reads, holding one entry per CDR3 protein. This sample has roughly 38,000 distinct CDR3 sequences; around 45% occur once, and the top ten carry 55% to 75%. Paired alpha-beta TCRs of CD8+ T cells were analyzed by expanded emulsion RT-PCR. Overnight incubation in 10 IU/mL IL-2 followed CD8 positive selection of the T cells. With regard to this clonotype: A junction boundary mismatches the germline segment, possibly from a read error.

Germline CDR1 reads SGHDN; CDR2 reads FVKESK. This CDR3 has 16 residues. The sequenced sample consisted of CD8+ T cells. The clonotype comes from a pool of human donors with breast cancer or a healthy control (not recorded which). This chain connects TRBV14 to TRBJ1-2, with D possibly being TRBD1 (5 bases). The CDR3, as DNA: TGTGCCAGCAGCCAAGATAAAGTCTGGGGGAGCTATAGCTACACCTTC. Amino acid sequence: CASSQDKVWGSYSYTF. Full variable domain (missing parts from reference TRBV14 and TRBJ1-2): EAGVTQFPSHSVIEKGQTVTLRCDPISGHDNLYWYRRVMGKEIKFLLHFVKESKQDESGMPNNRFLAERTGGTYSTLKVQPAELEDSGVYFCASSQDKVWGSYSYTFGSGTRLTVV.